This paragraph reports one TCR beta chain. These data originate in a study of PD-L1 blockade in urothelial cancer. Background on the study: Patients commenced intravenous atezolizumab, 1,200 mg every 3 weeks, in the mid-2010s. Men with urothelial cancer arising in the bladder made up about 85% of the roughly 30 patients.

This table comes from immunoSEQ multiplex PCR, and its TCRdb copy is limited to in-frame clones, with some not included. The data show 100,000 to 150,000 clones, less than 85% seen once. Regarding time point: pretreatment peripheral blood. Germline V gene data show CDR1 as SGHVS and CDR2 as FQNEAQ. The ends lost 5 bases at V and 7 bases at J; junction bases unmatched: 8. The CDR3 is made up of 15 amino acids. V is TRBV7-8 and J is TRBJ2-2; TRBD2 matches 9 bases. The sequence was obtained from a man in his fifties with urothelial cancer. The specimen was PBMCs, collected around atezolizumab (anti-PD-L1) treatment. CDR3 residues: CASSLMSGRFGELFF. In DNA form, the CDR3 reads TGTGCCAGCAGCCTTATGAGCGGGAGGTTCGGGGAGCTGTTTTTT. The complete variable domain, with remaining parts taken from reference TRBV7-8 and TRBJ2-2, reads GAGVSQSPRYKVAKRGQDVALRCDPISGHVSLFWYQQALGQGPEFLTYFQNEAQLDKSGLPSDRFFAERPEGSVSTLKIQRTQQEDSAVYLCASSLMSGRFGELFFGEGSRLTVL.